This is a list of T cell receptor beta chains from one sample in a study of blood T cell repertoires in COVID-19. Method: immunoSEQ multiplex PCR; TCRdb's copy keeps in-frame clones and lacks some. The sample consists of hundreds of thousands of clones, roughly 90% of them appearing once. Sequences were obtained from peripheral blood. The receptors shown here come from a woman aged 30 to 39 with COVID-19, enrolled during active disease. CDR3s leave out the opening cysteine and the closing phenylalanine or tryptophan. Each record gives: J gene, D gene, V gene, CDR3 protein. The D gene is left open where the match is weak.

J: TRBJ1-6; D: NA; V: TRBV6-5; CDR3: ASSTVGSYNSPLH
J: TRBJ1-2; D: NA; V: TRBV4-1; CDR3: ASSLPANYGYT
J: TRBJ1-2; D: TRBD1; V: TRBV9; CDR3: ASSVEGTGAGGYT
J: TRBJ1-1; D: NA; V: TRBV4-1; CDR3: ASSQERVRGTEAF
J: TRBJ2-5; D: NA; V: TRBV7-9; CDR3: ASSPRTGLGQETQY
J: TRBJ1-1; D: NA; V: TRBV4-3; CDR3: ASSQVSGERREAF
J: TRBJ1-4; D: TRBD1; V: TRBV11-2; CDR3: ASSLTGAEKLF
J: TRBJ1-4; D: TRBD1; V: TRBV20-1; CDR3: MGQGGEKLF
J: TRBJ2-4; D: TRBD2; V: TRBV18; CDR3: ASSAGGRNIQY
J: TRBJ1-2; D: TRBD1; V: TRBV10-3; CDR3: AAGQGPYGYT
J: TRBJ2-2; D: TRBD1; V: TRBV2; CDR3: ASSQQGVDTGELF
J: TRBJ2-1; D: NA; V: TRBV30; CDR3: AWSVLGLEQF
J: TRBJ2-7; D: TRBD2; V: TRBV6-2/TRBV6-3; CDR3: ASSPPWGSGGDLEQY
J: TRBJ2-7; D: TRBD1; V: TRBV11-2; CDR3: ASSATPDRGPSYEQY
J: TRBJ1-1; D: NA; V: TRBV6-2/TRBV6-3; CDR3: ASSYGLRTLNTEAF
J: TRBJ1-1; D: NA; V: TRBV3-1/TRBV3-2; CDR3: ASSQIAEAEAF
J: TRBJ2-1; D: NA; V: TRBV9; CDR3: ASSSPRGSEQF
J: TRBJ1-1; D: NA; V: TRBV6-2/TRBV6-3; CDR3: ASSKGLDRTDTEAF
J: TRBJ1-4; D: NA; V: TRBV21-1; CDR3: ASSKDPGQVWTNEKLF
J: TRBJ2-1; D: NA; V: TRBV24-1; CDR3: ATSDIVKGGNEQF
J: TRBJ1-5; D: TRBD1; V: TRBV7-2; CDR3: ASSSKRDRGSQPQH
J: TRBJ2-3; D: TRBD2; V: TRBV25-1; CDR3: ASTSRTSGTGTQY
J: TRBJ2-7; D: NA; V: TRBV7-2; CDR3: ASSFDRSSYEQY
J: TRBJ1-6; D: TRBD1; V: TRBV30; CDR3: AWSVGGRNSPLH
J: TRBJ2-1; D: TRBD2; V: TRBV6-5; CDR3: ASSDSSGSRNEQF
J: TRBJ1-2; D: TRBD1; V: TRBV2; CDR3: ASSRQGVHGYT
J: TRBJ2-2; D: TRBD1; V: TRBV19; CDR3: ASSIRGTGANTGELF
J: TRBJ1-6; D: NA; V: TRBV7-8; CDR3: ASSLGGGLGSPLH
J: TRBJ1-1; D: NA; V: TRBV30; CDR3: AWSRPPGTPNTEAF
J: TRBJ1-4; D: NA; V: TRBV7-2; CDR3: ASSLASGFGLF
J: TRBJ2-3; D: TRBD1; V: TRBV24-1; CDR3: ATSGGQGARTDTQY
J: TRBJ1-3; D: NA; V: TRBV9; CDR3: ASRTGIQSSGNTIY
J: TRBJ2-5; D: NA; V: TRBV24-1; CDR3: ATSGPPQETQY
J: TRBJ1-2; D: NA; V: TRBV14; CDR3: ASSQNQVSNYGYT
J: TRBJ2-2; D: TRBD1; V: TRBV24-1; CDR3: ATSDPGTAGELF
J: TRBJ1-1; D: NA; V: TRBV27; CDR3: ASSSPGGARRNTEAF
J: TRBJ2-1; D: TRBD2; V: TRBV11-3; CDR3: ASSSRLAGDNEQF
J: TRBJ2-2; D: TRBD2; V: TRBV7-6; CDR3: ASSPHGREGLITGELF
J: TRBJ1-1; D: NA; V: TRBV6-2/TRBV6-3; CDR3: ASSDPGVRTEAF
J: TRBJ2-3; D: TRBD2; V: TRBV4-3; CDR3: ASSHSSGGASDTQY
J: TRBJ2-5; D: TRBD1; V: TRBV19; CDR3: ASSFRTGGQGETQY
J: TRBJ1-5; D: NA; V: TRBV28; CDR3: ASSFSIQGLGQPQH
J: TRBJ1-2; D: NA; V: TRBV2; CDR3: ASREGQYNGYT
J: TRBJ2-7; D: TRBD1; V: TRBV28; CDR3: ASSFTGEWSSYEQY
J: TRBJ1-1; D: TRBD1; V: TRBV27; CDR3: ASSSGQGAEAF
J: TRBJ2-3; D: TRBD2; V: TRBV29-1; CDR3: SVKFERGPGTQY
J: TRBJ1-6; D: NA; V: TRBV15; CDR3: ATSGEDRQFNSPLH
J: TRBJ1-6; D: NA; V: TRBV19; CDR3: ASSIEAGHNSPLH
J: TRBJ2-7; D: NA; V: TRBV28; CDR3: ASSLPGESSYEQY
J: TRBJ2-1; D: TRBD2; V: TRBV5-5; CDR3: ASSNREGLAGDNEQF
J: TRBJ2-1; D: TRBD2; V: TRBV18; CDR3: ASSQNLREASSREQF
J: TRBJ2-5; D: NA; V: TRBV7-2; CDR3: ASSVNRVETQY
J: TRBJ1-1; D: NA; V: TRBV19; CDR3: ASSHGGRPEGTEAF
J: TRBJ2-4; D: TRBD2; V: TRBV6-4; CDR3: ASNYARGGALAKNIQY